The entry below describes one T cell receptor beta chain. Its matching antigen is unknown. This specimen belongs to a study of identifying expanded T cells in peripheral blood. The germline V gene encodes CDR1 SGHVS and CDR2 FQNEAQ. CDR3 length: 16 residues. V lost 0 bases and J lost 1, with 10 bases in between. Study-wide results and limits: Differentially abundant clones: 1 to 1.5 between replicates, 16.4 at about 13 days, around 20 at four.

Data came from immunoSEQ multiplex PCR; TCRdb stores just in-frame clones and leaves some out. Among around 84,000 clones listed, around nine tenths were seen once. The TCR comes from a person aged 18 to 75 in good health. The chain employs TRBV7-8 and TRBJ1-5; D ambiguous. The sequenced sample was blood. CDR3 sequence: CASSLAGRRSNQPQHF. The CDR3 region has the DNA TGTGCCAGCAGCTTAGCGGGCAGAAGAAGCAATCAGCCCCAGCATTTT.